One sample yielded the 18 T cell receptor beta chains listed below, sequenced in a study of tumour-infiltrating T cells in Burkitt lymphoma. Profiled with immunoSEQ multiplex PCR; TCRdb holds only in-frame clones, not every one. There are about 2,900 clones in the sample; approximately 15% occur only once, and 2.5% to 3.5% lies in the top ten. The sequencing sample was made of tumor tissue. The receptors originated from a human donor with Burkitt lymphoma.

This clone was counted between two and nine times. This rearrangement joins TRBV25-1 to TRBJ2-1; the D gene is possibly TRBD2 (5 bases). Germline CDR1 MGHDK, CDR2 SYGVNS. The CDR3 is 14 amino acids. V was shortened by 3 bases and J by 4 bases, with 10 bases between the two germline ends. CDR3 in DNA: TGTGCCAGCAGTGACCGGGATCTATACAATGAGCAGTTCTTC. This gives the protein CASSDRDLYNEQFF.

A few counts support this clone. The DNA of the CDR3 is TGTGCCAGCAGCCAGACGTCCAATGAGCAGTTCTTC. Translating it yields CASSQTSNEQFF. This chain links TRBV7-9 with TRBJ2-1; no clear D. This CDR3 is 12 amino acids long. Trimming shortened V by 5 bases and J by 6 bases, and 8 bases separated the two germline ends. Germline CDR1 is SEHNR and CDR2 is FQNEAQ (reference sequence).

This clone was observed a few times. This chain links TRBV27 with TRBJ2-2; 7 nucleotides line up with TRBD1. V shed 4 bases, J shed 0 bases, and the junction held 2 bases outside the gene matches. The CDR3 is made up of 15 amino acids. Germline V gene sequence: CDR1 MNHEY, CDR2 SMNVEV (reference sequence). Here the CDR3 DNA reads TGTGCCAGCAGTTCCGACAGGGCGAACACCGGGGAGCTGTTTTTT. Its protein is CASSSDRANTGELFF.

This clone was counted only a few times. The chain recombines TRBV30 with TRBJ2-2; D remains ambiguous. The V gene's germline CDR1 is GTSNPN and CDR2 SVGIG (reference sequence). The CDR3 has 13 amino acids. The CDR3 region has the DNA TGTGTTTGGCAGCCACCAAACACCGGGGAGCTGTTTTTT. As protein: CVWQPPNTGELFF.

The rearrangement uses TRBV15 and TRBJ2-5; D ambiguous. The V gene lost 9 bases and the J gene lost 5 bases, with 19 bases spanning the gap. CDR3 length equals 14 residues. The germline CDR1 and CDR2 sequences are LNHNV and YYDKDF (reference sequence). The CDR3, as DNA: TGTGCCACGGAATTGGGTTTCCACTCGGAGACCCAGTACTTC. Its protein is CATELGFHSETQYF.

This clone came up a few times. This chain uses TRBV5-1 with TRBJ1-3; no clear D gene. The CDR3 totals 16 residues. The V and J ends lost 3 bases and 3 bases respectively, with 16 bases between them. The germline V gene has CDR1 SGHRS and CDR2 YFSETQ. CDR3 DNA: TGCGCCAGCAGCTCCCTAAATGACCGTCGTGGAAACACCATATATTTT. This sequence encodes CASSSLNDRRGNTIYF.

CDR3 DNA sequence: TGTGCCAGCAGTTACCGAGGAACTAGCACAGATACGCAGTATTTT. It codes for CASSYRGTSTDTQYF. The V gene is TRBV6-6, the J gene TRBJ2-3, with D unresolved. There are 15 residues in the CDR3. Germline CDR1 is MNHNY and CDR2 is SVGAGI (reference sequence). V dropped 2 bases and J dropped 0 bases, with 9 bases sitting between them.

The rearrangement links TRBV28 to TRBJ2-7; perhaps D is TRBD1 or TRBD2 (5 bases each). V gave up 7 bases and J gave up 7 bases, with 23 bases separating them. The CDR3 has 15 residues. CDR1 and CDR2 from the germline V gene are MDHEN and SYDVKM. The CDR3 spells CASTGLGQGRFEQYF. CDR3 sequence (DNA): TGTGCCAGCACAGGACTTGGACAAGGTAGGTTTGAGCAGTACTTC.

In its sample, this clone is large (0.1 to 1%). This specimen includes other DNA sequences encoding the same CDR3. V and J are TRBV5-1 and TRBJ2-7; 7 nucleotides agree with TRBD2. The ends lost 5 bases at V and 6 bases at J; junction bases unmatched: 2. The CDR3 sequence is 11 residues long. CDR1 and CDR2 (germline): SGHRS, YFSETQ. CDR3 in amino acids: CASSSSGEQYF. CDR3 bases: TGCGCCAGCAGTTCTAGCGGCGAGCAGTACTTC. Variable domain in full (rest from reference TRBV5-1 and TRBJ2-7): KAGVTQTPRYLIKTRGQQVTLSCSPISGHRSVSWYQQTPGQGLQFLFEYFSETQRNKGNFPGRFSGRQFSNSRSEMNVSTLELGDSALYLCASSSSGEQYFGPGTRLTVT.

The rearrangement links TRBV14 to TRBJ1-5; tentative D call: TRBD1 (5 bases). There are 16 residues in the CDR3. Germline lookup yields CDR1 SGHDN and CDR2 FVKESK. Between the trimmed V and J ends, which lost 1 base and 2 bases, there was a span of 12 bases. CDR3 DNA: TGTGCCAGCAGCCAAGGGGACCCTGGTGGCAATCAGCCCCAGCATTTT. Protein product: CASSQGDPGGNQPQHF.

The chain's CDR3 is CASTRSLGPQETQYF. CDR3 DNA: TGTGCCAGCACCCGATCGCTAGGTCCTCAAGAGACCCAGTACTTC. V gene TRBV6-5 combines with J gene TRBJ2-5; D is unclear. Per germline, CDR1 MNHEY and CDR2 SVGAGI. Trimming removed 7 bases at V and 2 bases at J, with 17 bases between. The CDR3 is made up of 15 amino acids.

The chain carries TRBV6-1 and TRBJ1-4; unclear D gene. Germline V lookup: CDR1 MNHNS, CDR2 SASEGT. The CDR3 extends over 15 amino acids. V lost 1 base and J lost 8, with 14 bases in between. The CDR3 region has the DNA TGTGCCAGCAGTGAAGGTTGGGTAGGGCCGGAAAAACTGTTTTTT. Protein sequence: CASSEGWVGPEKLFF.

The J gene is TRBJ2-1, the V gene TRBV19; D uncertain. V lost 4 bases and J lost 4, with 8 bases in between. CDR1 and CDR2 (germline): LNHDA, SQIVND (reference sequence). CDR3 length equals 13 residues. In DNA form, the CDR3 reads TGTGCCAGTAGTACGGTCCCTTACAATGAGCAGTTCTTC. It codes for CASSTVPYNEQFF.

This clone came up a few times. The chain links TRBV5-1 to TRBJ2-3, with 10 nucleotides matching TRBD1. V lost 4 bases and J lost 5; bases outside the gene matches: 1. This CDR3 has 13 amino acids. CDR1 is SGHRS, CDR2 YFSETQ, per germline. CDR3 sequence reads: CASSGTGEDTQYF. CDR3 coding DNA: TGCGCCAGCAGCGGGACAGGGGAAGATACGCAGTATTTT.

Only a few counts were recorded for this clone. The chain employs TRBV9 and TRBJ2-1; 8 positions match TRBD2. This CDR3 is built from 15 residues. The V gene end was trimmed by 0 bases and the J gene end by 7 bases; junction bases not matched to a gene: 6. Germline lookup yields CDR1 SGDLS and CDR2 YYNGEE. CDR3 protein: CASSVALGTRNEQFF. Here the CDR3 DNA reads TGTGCCAGCAGCGTAGCCCTGGGGACTAGAAATGAGCAGTTCTTC.

To note about this clone: Other DNA sequences within the sample encode an identical CDR3. The chain couples TRBV18 to TRBJ2-3; 10 bases agree with TRBD2. The CDR3 has 17 residues. V was clipped by 1 base and J by 2 bases; unmatched bases: 6. CDR1 and CDR2 (germline): KGHSH, LQKENI. For the CDR3, the DNA is TGTGCCAGCTCACCACTGCGGACTAGCGGAGACACAGATACGCAGTATTTT. This gives the protein CASSPLRTSGDTDTQYF.

This clone was observed a handful of times. The gene calls are TRBV6-1 and TRBJ2-7, with D tentatively TRBD1 (5 bases). V lost 2 bases to trimming and J lost 3 bases, with 11 bases between them. This CDR3 has 14 amino acids. Germline V gene lookup returns CDR1 MNHNS and CDR2 SASEGT. CDR3 sequence: CASSEQGVFYEQYF. In DNA, the CDR3 is TGTGCCAGCAGTGAACAGGGTGTCTTCTACGAGCAGTACTTC.

The V gene is TRBV4-2, the J gene TRBJ2-2; tentative D call: TRBD1 (5 bases). CDR3 length: 16 amino acids. The V end was cut by 1 base, the J end by 2 bases, with 11 bases between. Germline CDR1 is LGHNA and CDR2 is YNFKEQ. The CDR3 region is CASSQAPTENTGELFF. Written as DNA, the CDR3 is TGTGCCAGCAGCCAAGCGCCGACAGAAAACACCGGGGAGCTGTTTTTT.